These 19 T cell receptor beta chains came from one sample sequenced in a study of CD4 T cells in relation to SARS-CoV-2 and coronaviruses. TCRdb's copy holds only in-frame clones and misses some; the assay was immunoSEQ multiplex PCR. The sample includes approximately 25,000 clones, more than 75% seen only once; the top ten take around 15%. CD4+ T cells from unexposed donors were obtained before the COVID-19 pandemic (2011-2018). After about 10 days of culture, CD4+ T cells were isolated. No cognate antigen is known for these TCRs. The source material was CD4+ T cells from PBMCs, cultured in vitro. Source of these receptors: a human donor in good health.

The chain employs TRBV19 and TRBJ2-1; TRBD1 matches 7 bases. After removal of 4 bases from V and 6 bases from J, the junction contained 0 bases not matched to a gene. CDR1 and CDR2 (germline): LNHDA, SQIVND (reference sequence). There are 12 residues in the CDR3. This chain's CDR3 is CASSTGGNEQFF. The CDR3 DNA reads as TGTGCCAGTAGTACAGGGGGCAATGAGCAGTTCTTC.

The chain couples TRBV3-1 (or the pseudogene TRBV3-2) to TRBJ2-2; the match to TRBD1 covers 8 bases. This CDR3 spans 17 amino acids. The V gene's germline CDR1 is LGHDT and CDR2 YNNKEL (reference sequence). V shed 4 bases, J shed 7 bases, and the junction held 14 bases outside the gene matches. Here the CDR3 reads CASSLGRWTGKGGELFF. DNA for the CDR3: TGTGCCAGCAGCCTAGGTAGATGGACAGGGAAAGGCGGGGAGCTGTTTTTT.

The chain combines TRBV19 with TRBJ2-3; a weak D match, TRBD2 (5 bases). The CDR3 consists of 15 residues. The germline V and J ends were trimmed by 3 bases and 4 bases, with 14 bases remaining between them. In germline, CDR1 is LNHDA, CDR2 SQIVND (reference sequence). The CDR3 is CASSMLRAPADTQYF. Here the CDR3 DNA reads TGTGCCAGTAGTATGTTGCGGGCCCCCGCAGATACGCAGTATTTT.

The chain combines TRBV19 with TRBJ1-2, with a tentative D call TRBD1 (6 bases). The CDR3 is made up of 14 amino acids. Germline V gene data show CDR1 as LNHDA and CDR2 as SQIVND (reference sequence). The germline V and J ends were trimmed by 4 bases and 4 bases, with 13 bases remaining between them. CDR3 sequence (DNA): TGTGCCAGTAGTAATGGGGGGCTGGGCTATGGCTACACCTTC. Translated, it gives CASSNGGLGYGYTF.

V and J are TRBV29-1 and TRBJ2-5; 12 bases are a match to TRBD2. Trimming took 6 bases from V and 5 from J; bases not matched to a gene: 10. CDR1 is SQVTM, CDR2 ANQGSEA, per germline. CDR3 size: 15 residues. The CDR3, as DNA: TGCAGCGTCCCAACTAGCGGGGGGCGCGGGGAGACCCAGTACTTC. It is translated as CSVPTSGGRGETQYF.

The genes are TRBV5-5 and TRBJ2-3; the D is unclear. V lost 4 bases and J lost 6, with 12 bases in between. Germline CDR1 SGHKS, CDR2 YYEKEE (reference sequence). The CDR3 runs to 13 residues. The CDR3 reads CASSPSGIDTQYF. CDR3 nucleotides: TGTGCCAGCAGCCCCTCCGGTATTGATACGCAGTATTTT.

This clone was picked up a small number of times. This chain links TRBV3-1 (or the pseudogene TRBV3-2) with TRBJ2-7, with D tentatively TRBD1 (5 bases). The V gene's germline CDR1 is LGHDT and CDR2 YNNKEL (reference sequence). The V gene lost 0 bases and the J gene lost 2 bases, with 17 bases spanning the gap. This CDR3 comprises 17 residues. The CDR3 here is CASSQDLSPGYTYEQYF. For the CDR3, the DNA is TGTGCCAGCAGCCAAGATCTGAGTCCAGGGTACACCTACGAGCAGTACTTC.

The genes are TRBV7-2 and TRBJ2-4; D is unclear. This CDR3 spans 13 amino acids. Germline V lookup: CDR1 SGHTA, CDR2 FQGNSA. The ends were cut back, 0 bases at V and 9 bases at J, with 9 bases in the middle. CDR3 residues: CASSLATSGIQYF. For the CDR3, the DNA is TGTGCCAGCAGCTTAGCGACTTCGGGCATTCAGTACTTC.

This clone has a single count. CDR3: CASSQDITSGLPHFTDTQYF. The CDR3 DNA follows: TGTGCCAGCAGCCAAGATATAACTAGCGGGCTGCCCCACTTCACAGATACGCAGTATTTT. The V call is TRBV4-2, the J call TRBJ2-3; 9 positions agree with TRBD2. There are 20 residues in the CDR3. Germline V CDR1 and CDR2: LGHNA, YNFKEQ. Trimming removed 0 bases from V and 2 bases from J; junction bases left unmatched: 15.

The chain is built from TRBV6-6 and TRBJ2-1, with TRBD2 identical over 12 bases. After removal of 5 bases from V and 7 bases from J, the junction contained 15 bases not matched to a gene. This CDR3 has 18 residues. CDR1 and CDR2 (germline): MNHNY, SVGAGI (reference sequence). CDR3 DNA sequence: TGTGCCAGCAGTCCCCCTTGGGCTAGCGGGAGGGCCGGGAATGAGCAGTTCTTC. Translated, it gives CASSPPWASGRAGNEQFF.

The CDR3 coding sequence is TGTGCCAGCAGCTCCTTAAGACAGGGGAACACTGAAGCTTTCTTT. Its translation is CASSSLRQGNTEAFF. The rearrangement joins TRBV7-2 to TRBJ1-1; 7 bases fit TRBD1. J was trimmed by 1 base and V by 4 bases; bases with no gene match: 6. CDR3 size: 15 residues. The germline V gene has CDR1 SGHTA and CDR2 FQGNSA.

The chain uses TRBV28 and TRBJ1-1, with 7 bases matching TRBD1. CDR1 and CDR2 from the germline V gene are MDHEN and SYDVKM. The CDR3 has 15 amino acids. V trimming: 5 bases; J trimming: 1 base; junction bases outside the gene matches: 7. CDR3 loop: CASSAPGQWNTEAFF. DNA of the CDR3: TGTGCCAGCAGTGCCCCGGGACAGTGGAACACTGAAGCTTTCTTT.

The chain recombines TRBV6-2 or TRBV6-3 with TRBJ2-3; 7 bases align to TRBD1. The germline V gene has CDR1 MNHEY and CDR2 SVGEGT. The junction had 9 bases not matched to a gene; V was cut back by 0 bases and J by 6 bases. This CDR3 comprises 16 residues. CDR3 sequence reads: CASSYSGTAQMDTQYF. The CDR3 DNA follows: TGTGCCAGCAGTTACTCCGGGACAGCACAAATGGATACGCAGTATTTT.

This chain joins TRBV7-2 and TRBJ2-3, with D unresolved. This CDR3 region has 13 residues. Looked up from germline, CDR1 is SGHTA and CDR2 is FQGNSA. V lost 1 base and J lost 6, with 8 bases in between. The DNA of the CDR3 is TGTGCCAGCAGCTTAGTCTATTTGGATACGCAGTATTTT. Its protein is CASSLVYLDTQYF.

CDR3 sequence reads: CASSEGTLSNQPQHF. The CDR3 DNA reads TGTGCCAGCAGTGAAGGGACGTTAAGCAATCAGCCCCAGCATTTT. V gene TRBV2 combines with J gene TRBJ1-5, with unresolved D. The CDR3 covers 15 residues. CDR1 is SNHLY, CDR2 FYNNEI, per germline. V was cut by 1 base and J by 1 base, with 8 bases left in between.

The table lists this clone with a few counts. The V call is TRBV10-3, the J call TRBJ1-4; D call uncertain. V lost 0 bases to trimming and J lost 8 bases, with 13 bases between them. This CDR3 is built from 15 residues. CDR1 and CDR2 from the germline V gene are ENHRY and SYGVKD. For the CDR3, the DNA is TGTGCCATCAGTGAGTCGATAGTTGTAGGGGAAAAACTGTTTTTT. Translated, it gives CAISESIVVGEKLFF.

The chain combines TRBV6-6 with TRBJ2-5, with 7 bases fitting TRBD1. The CDR3 is 14 amino acids. In germline, CDR1 is MNHNY, CDR2 SVGAGI (reference sequence). J gave up 0 bases and V 6 bases, and 4 bases lay outside the gene matches. For the CDR3, the DNA is TGTGCCAGCAGCACCGGACAGGACCAAGAGACCCAGTACTTC. Its protein is CASSTGQDQETQYF.

The chain links TRBV25-1 to TRBJ1-5; possibly TRBD1 for D (6 bases). This CDR3 region has 15 residues. Trimming removed 2 bases from V and 5 bases from J, with 13 bases in between. From germline, CDR1 is MGHDK and CDR2 SYGVNS. CDR3 in amino acids: CASSENKGGDQPQHF. The CDR3 DNA is TGTGCCAGCAGTGAAAATAAAGGGGGTGATCAGCCCCAGCATTTT.

The V gene is TRBV12-3 or TRBV12-4, the J gene TRBJ1-4; no firm D call. Trimming stripped 2 bases from V and 8 bases from J, with 9 bases between. The CDR3 is 13 amino acids. CDR3 nucleotides: TGTGCCAGCAGTTTACTAACAGAAGAAAAACTGTTTTTT. Its protein product is CASSLLTEEKLFF.